This T cell receptor beta chain was retrieved from a study of brain metastases from non-small cell lung cancer. Findings and limits, study-wide: Compared with primary tumors, brain metastases showed less T-cell infiltration. Compared with their matched primary tumors, around 60% of brain metastases showed expanded T-cell clones. TCR repertoires overlapped largely between brain metastases and matched primaries.

Profiling relied on immunoSEQ multiplex PCR, and the TCRdb table lists in-frame clones only, not all of them. The data show 2,500 to 3,000 clones, 80% to 90% seen once. This CDR3 has 16 amino acids. V was cut by 4 bases and J by 0 bases, with 12 bases left in between. The V gene's germline CDR1 is MGHDK and CDR2 SYGVNS. Regarding this clone: Its antigen is unknown.

The sequence was obtained from a donor aged 40 or over with non-small cell lung cancer. The chain links TRBV25-1 to TRBJ1-4; D is undetermined. The specimen was primary lung tumor tissue. The chain's CDR3 is CASSVILGATNEKLFF. The CDR3 DNA reads as TGTGCCAGCAGTGTTATATTGGGTGCAACTAATGAAAAACTGTTTTTT.